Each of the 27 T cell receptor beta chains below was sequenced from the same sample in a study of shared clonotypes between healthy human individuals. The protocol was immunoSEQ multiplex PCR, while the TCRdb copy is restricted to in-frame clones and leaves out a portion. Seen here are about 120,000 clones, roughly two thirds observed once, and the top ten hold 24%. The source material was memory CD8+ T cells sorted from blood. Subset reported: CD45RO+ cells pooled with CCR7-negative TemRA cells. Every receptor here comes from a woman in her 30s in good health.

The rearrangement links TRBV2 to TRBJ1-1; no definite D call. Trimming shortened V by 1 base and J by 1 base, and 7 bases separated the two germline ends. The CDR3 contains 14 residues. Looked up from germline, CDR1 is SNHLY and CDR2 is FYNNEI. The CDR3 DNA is TGTGCCAGCAGTGAAGGCGGACGGAACACTGAAGCTTTCTTT. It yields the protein CASSEGGRNTEAFF. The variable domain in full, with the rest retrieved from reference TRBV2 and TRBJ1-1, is EPEVTQTPSHQVTQMGQEVILRCVPISNHLYFYWYRQILGQKVEFLVSFYNNEISEKSEIFDDQFSVERPDGSNFTLKIRSTKLEDSAMYFCASSEGGRNTEAFFGQGTRLTVV.

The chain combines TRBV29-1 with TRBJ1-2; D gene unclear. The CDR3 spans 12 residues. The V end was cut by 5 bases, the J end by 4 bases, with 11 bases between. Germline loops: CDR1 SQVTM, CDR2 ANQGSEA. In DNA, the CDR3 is TGCAGCGTTTCGGGAAATTTCTATGGCTACACCTTC. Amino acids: CSVSGNFYGYTF.

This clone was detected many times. The CDR3 region has the DNA TGTGCCAGCAGTGAATTTGGGGAAAACACTGAAGCTTTCTTT. Translation: CASSEFGENTEAFF. The chain has TRBV6-1 and TRBJ1-1, with unresolved D. Trimming cost V 2 bases and J 2 bases, with 9 bases left between them. Germline CDR1 is MNHNS and CDR2 is SASEGT. The CDR3 covers 14 residues.

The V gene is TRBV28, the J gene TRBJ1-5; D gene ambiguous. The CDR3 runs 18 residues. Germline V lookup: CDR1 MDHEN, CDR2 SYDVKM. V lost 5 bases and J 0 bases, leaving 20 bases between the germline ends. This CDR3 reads CASSPNPLRYRSNQPQHF. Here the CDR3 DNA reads TGTGCCAGCAGTCCTAACCCTCTGAGGTACCGTAGCAATCAGCCCCAGCATTTT.

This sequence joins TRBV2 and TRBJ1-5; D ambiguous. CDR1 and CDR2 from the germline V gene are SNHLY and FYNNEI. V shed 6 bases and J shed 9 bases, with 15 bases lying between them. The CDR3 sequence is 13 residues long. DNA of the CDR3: TGTGCCAGCAGCGATAGTGCAATTCGGCCCCAGCATTTT. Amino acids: CASSDSAIRPQHF.

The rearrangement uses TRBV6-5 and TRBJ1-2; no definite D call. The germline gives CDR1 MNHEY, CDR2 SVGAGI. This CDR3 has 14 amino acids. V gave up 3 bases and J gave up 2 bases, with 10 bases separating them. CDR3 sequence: CASSYMRRNYGYTF. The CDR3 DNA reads TGTGCCAGCAGTTATATGAGGAGGAACTATGGCTACACCTTC.

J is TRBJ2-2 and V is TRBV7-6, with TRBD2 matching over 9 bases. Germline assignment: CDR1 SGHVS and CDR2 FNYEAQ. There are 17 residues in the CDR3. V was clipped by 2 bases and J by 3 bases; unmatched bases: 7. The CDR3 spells CASSLTRLAAYTGELFF. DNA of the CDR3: TGTGCCAGCAGCTTAACCAGACTAGCGGCCTACACCGGGGAGCTGTTTTTT.

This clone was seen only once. The CDR3 sequence is CATRLSTTELFF. The CDR3 DNA follows: TGTGCCACCAGACTGAGCACCACAGAGCTGTTTTTT. The chain has TRBV6-1 and TRBJ2-2; D gene ambiguous. The CDR3 contains 12 residues. Trimming pared 10 bases from V and 11 bases from J, leaving 17 bases between. Germline V gives CDR1 MNHNS, CDR2 SASEGT.

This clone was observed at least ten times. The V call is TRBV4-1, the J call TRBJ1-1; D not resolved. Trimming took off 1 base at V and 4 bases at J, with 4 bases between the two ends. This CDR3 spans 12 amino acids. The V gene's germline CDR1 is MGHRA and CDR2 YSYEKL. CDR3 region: CASSQAATEAFF. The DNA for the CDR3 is TGCGCCAGCAGCCAAGCTGCCACTGAAGCTTTCTTT.

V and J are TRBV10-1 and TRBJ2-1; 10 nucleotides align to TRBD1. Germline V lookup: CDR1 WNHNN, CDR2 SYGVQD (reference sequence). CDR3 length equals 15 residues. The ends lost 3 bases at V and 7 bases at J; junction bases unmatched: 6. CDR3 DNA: TGCGCCAGCAGTGACACAGGACAGGGGGATAATGAGCAGTTCTTC. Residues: CASSDTGQGDNEQFF.

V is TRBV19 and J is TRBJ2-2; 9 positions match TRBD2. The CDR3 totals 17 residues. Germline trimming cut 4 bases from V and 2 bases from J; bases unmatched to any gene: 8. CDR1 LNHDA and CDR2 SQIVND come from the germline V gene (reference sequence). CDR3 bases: TGTGCCAGTAGTACCCGACTAGCGGAACTAAACACCGGGGAGCTGTTTTTT. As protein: CASSTRLAELNTGELFF.

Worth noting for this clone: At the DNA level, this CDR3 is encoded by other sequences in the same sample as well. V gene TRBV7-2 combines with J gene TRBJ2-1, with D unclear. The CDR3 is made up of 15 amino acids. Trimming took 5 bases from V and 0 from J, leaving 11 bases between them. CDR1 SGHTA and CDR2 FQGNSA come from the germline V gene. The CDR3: CASSPQRDSYNEQFF. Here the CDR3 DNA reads TGTGCCAGCAGCCCCCAGCGTGACTCCTACAATGAGCAGTTCTTC.

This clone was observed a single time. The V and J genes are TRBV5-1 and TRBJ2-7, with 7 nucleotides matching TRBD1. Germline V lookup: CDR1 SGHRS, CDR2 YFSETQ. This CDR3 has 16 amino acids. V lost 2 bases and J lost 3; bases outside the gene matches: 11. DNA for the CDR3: TGCGCCAGCAGCTTTAACACGATCCGGGACAGCTACGAGCAGTACTTC. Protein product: CASSFNTIRDSYEQYF.

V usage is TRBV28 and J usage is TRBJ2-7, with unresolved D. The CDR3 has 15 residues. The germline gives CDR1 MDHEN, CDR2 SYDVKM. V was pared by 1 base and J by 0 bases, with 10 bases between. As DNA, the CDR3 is TGTGCCAGCAGTTTATATCGTTGCGCCTCCTACGAGCAGTACTTC. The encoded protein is CASSLYRCASYEQYF.

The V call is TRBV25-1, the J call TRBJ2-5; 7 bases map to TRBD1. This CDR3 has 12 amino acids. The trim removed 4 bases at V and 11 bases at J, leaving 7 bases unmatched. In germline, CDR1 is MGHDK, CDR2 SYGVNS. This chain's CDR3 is CASSGQGVGQYF. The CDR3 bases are TGTGCCAGCAGTGGCCAGGGGGTTGGGCAGTACTTC.

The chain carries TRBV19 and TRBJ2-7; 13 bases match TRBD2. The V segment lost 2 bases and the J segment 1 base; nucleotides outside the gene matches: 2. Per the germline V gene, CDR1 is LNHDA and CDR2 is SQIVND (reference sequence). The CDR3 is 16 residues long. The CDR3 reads CASSIRGLAGSYEQYF. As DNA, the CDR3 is TGTGCCAGTAGTATAAGGGGACTAGCGGGATCCTACGAGCAGTACTTC.

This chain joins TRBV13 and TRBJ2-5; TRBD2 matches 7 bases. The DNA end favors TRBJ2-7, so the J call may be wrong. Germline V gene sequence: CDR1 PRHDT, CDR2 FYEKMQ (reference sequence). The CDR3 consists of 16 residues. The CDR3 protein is CASSSPLAGESYEQYF. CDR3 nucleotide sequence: TGTGCCAGCAGCTCGCCCTTGGCGGGGGAGTCCTACGAGCAGTACTTC.

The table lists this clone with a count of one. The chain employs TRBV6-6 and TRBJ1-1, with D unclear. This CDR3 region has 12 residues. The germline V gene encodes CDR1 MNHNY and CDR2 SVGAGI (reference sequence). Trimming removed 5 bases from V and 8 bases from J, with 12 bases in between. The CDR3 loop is CASSKSTAEAFF. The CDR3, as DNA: TGTGCCAGCAGTAAGTCGACGGCGGAAGCTTTCTTT.

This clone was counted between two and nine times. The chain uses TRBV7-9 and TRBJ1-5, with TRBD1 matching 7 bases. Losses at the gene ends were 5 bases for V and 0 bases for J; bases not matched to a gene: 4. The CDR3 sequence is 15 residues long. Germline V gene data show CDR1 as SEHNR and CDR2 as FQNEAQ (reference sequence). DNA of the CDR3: TGTGCCAGCAGCCATGGGACAGCTAGCAATCAGCCCCAGCATTTT. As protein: CASSHGTASNQPQHF.

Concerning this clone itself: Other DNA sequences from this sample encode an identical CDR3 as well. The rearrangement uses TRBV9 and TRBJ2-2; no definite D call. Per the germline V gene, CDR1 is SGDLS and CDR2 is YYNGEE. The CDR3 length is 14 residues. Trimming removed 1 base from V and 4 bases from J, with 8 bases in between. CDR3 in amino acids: CASSVSWGTGELFF. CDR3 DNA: TGTGCCAGCAGCGTATCCTGGGGCACCGGGGAGCTGTTTTTT. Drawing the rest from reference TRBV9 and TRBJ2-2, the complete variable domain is DSGVTQTPKHLITATGQRVTLRCSPRSGDLSVYWYQQSLDQGLQFLIQYYNGEERAKGNILERFSAQQFPDLHSELNLSSLELGDSALYFCASSVSWGTGELFFGEGSRLTVL.

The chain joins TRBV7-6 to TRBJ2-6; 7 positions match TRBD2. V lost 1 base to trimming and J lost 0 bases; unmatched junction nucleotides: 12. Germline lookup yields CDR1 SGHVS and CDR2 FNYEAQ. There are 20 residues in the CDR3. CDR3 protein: CASSLGGGGRSASGANVLTF. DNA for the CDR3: TGTGCCAGCAGCTTAGGGGGCGGGGGAAGATCCGCCTCTGGGGCCAACGTCCTGACTTTC. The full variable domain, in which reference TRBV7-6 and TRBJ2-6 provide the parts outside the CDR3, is GAGVSQSPRYKVTKRGQDVALRCDPISGHVSLYWYRQALGQGPEFLTYFNYEAQQDKSGLPNDRFSAERPEGSISTLTIQRTEQRDSAMYRCASSLGGGGRSASGANVLTFGAGSRLTVL.

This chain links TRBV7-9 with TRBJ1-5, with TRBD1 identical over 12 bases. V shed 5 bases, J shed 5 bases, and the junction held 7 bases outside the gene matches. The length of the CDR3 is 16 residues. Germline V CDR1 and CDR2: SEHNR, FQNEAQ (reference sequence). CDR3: CASSTGTGGRDQPQHF. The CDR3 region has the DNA TGTGCCAGCAGCACTGGGACAGGGGGCAGAGATCAGCCCCAGCATTTT.

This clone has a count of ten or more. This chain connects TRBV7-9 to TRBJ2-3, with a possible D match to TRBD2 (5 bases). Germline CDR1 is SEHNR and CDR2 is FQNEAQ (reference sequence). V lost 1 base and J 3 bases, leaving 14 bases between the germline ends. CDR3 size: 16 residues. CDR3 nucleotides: TGTGCCAGCAGCTTAGAACTAGAGATCCCTACAGATACGCAGTATTTT. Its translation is CASSLELEIPTDTQYF.

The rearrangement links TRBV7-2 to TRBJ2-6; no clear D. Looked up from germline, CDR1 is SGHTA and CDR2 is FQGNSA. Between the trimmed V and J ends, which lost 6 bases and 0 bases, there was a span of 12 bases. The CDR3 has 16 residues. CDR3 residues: CASRPTATSGANVLTF. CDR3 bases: TGTGCCAGCAGACCGACGGCGACCTCTGGGGCCAACGTCCTGACTTTC.

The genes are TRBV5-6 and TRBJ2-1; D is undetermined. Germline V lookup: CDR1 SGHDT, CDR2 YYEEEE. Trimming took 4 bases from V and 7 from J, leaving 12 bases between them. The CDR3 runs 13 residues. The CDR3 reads CASSPPVGNEQFF. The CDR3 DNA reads TGTGCCAGCAGCCCCCCGGTGGGGAATGAGCAGTTCTTC. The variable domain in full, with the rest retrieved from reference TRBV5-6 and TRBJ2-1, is DAGVTQSPTHLIKTRGQQVTLRCSPKSGHDTVSWYQQALGQGPQFIFQYYEEEERQRGNFPDRFSGHQFPNYSSELNVNALLLGDSALYLCASSPPVGNEQFFGPGTRLTVL.

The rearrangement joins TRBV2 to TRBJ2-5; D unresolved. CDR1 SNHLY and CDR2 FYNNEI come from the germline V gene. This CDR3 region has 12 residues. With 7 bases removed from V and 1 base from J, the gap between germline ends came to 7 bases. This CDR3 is CASKPVQETQYF. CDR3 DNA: TGTGCCAGCAAGCCGGTCCAAGAGACCCAGTACTTC.

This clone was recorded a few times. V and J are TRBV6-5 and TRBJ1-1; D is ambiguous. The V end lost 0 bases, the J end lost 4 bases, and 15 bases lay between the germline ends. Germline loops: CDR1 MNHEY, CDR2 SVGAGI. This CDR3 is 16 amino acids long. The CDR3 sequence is CASSYSFTGIGTEAFF. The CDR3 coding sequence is TGTGCCAGCAGTTACTCGTTTACCGGTATTGGCACTGAAGCTTTCTTT.